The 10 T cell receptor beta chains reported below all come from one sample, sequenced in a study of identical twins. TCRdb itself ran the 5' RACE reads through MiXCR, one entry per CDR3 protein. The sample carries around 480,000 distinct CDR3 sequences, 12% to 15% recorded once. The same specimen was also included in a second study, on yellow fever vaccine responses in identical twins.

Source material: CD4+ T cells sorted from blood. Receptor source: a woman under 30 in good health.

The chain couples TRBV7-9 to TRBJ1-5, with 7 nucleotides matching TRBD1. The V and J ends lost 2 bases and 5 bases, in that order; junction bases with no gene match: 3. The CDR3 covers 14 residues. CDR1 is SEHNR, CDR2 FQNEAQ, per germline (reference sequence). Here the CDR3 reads CASSLQGEYQPQHF. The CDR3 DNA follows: TGTGCCAGCAGCTTACAGGGGGAATATCAGCCCCAGCATTTT.

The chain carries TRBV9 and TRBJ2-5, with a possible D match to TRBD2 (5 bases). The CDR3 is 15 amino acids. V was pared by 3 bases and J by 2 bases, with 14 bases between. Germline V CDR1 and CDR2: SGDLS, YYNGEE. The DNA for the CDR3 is TGTGCCAGCAGCGCCCGGACTGGCCGTCAAGAGACCCAGTACTTC. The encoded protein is CASSARTGRQETQYF.

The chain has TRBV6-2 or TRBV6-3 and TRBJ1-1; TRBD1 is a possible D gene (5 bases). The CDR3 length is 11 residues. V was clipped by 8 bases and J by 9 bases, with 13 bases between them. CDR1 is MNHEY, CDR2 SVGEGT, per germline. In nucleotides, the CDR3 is TGTGCCAGCCGCAGGGACGGAAAAGCTTTCTTT. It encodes CASRRDGKAFF.

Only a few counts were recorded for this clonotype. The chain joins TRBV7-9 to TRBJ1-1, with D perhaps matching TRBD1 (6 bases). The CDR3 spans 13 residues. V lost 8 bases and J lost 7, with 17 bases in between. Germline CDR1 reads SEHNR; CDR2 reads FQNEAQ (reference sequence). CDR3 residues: CASEDSLRVEAFF. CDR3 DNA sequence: TGTGCCAGCGAGGACAGTTTAAGGGTTGAAGCTTTCTTT.

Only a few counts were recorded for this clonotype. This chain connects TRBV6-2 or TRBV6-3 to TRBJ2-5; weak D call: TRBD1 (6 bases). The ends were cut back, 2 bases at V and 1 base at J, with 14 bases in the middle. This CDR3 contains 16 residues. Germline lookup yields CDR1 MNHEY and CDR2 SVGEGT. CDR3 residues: CASSYAFLTGQETQYF. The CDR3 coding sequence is TGTGCCAGCAGTTACGCCTTCTTGACAGGCCAAGAGACCCAGTACTTC.

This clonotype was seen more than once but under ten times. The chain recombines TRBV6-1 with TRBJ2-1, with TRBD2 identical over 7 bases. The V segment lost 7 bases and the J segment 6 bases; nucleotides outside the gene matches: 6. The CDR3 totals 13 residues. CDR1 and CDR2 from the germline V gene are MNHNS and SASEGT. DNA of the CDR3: TGTGCCAGCAATGGTGGGACTACCAATGAGCAGTTCTTC. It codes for CASNGGTTNEQFF.

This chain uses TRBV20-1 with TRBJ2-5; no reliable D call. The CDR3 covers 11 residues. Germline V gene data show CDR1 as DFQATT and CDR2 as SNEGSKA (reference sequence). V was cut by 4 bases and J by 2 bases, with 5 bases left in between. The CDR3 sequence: CSATPQETQYF. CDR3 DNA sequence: TGCAGTGCTACACCGCAAGAGACCCAGTACTTC.

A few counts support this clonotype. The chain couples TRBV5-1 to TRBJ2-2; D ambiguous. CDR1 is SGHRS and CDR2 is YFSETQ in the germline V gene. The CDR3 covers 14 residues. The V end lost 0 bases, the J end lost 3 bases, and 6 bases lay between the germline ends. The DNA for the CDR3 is TGCGCCAGCAGCTTGGGTTTCTACACCGGGGAGCTGTTTTTT. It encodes CASSLGFYTGELFF.

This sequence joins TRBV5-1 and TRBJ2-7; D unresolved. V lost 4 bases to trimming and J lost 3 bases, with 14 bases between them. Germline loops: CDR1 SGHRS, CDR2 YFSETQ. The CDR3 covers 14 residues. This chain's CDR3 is CASSPPGEVYEQYF. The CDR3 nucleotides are TGCGCCAGCAGCCCTCCTGGGGAAGTCTACGAGCAGTACTTC.

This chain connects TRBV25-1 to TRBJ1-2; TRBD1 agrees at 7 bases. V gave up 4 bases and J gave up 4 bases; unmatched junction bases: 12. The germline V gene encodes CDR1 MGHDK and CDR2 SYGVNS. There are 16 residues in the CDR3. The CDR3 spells CASSGRSKQGSYGYTF. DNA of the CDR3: TGTGCCAGCAGTGGGAGATCGAAACAGGGGTCCTATGGCTACACCTTC.